In this sample, the clone carrying this T cell receptor beta chain turned up many times. The sample originates from a study of T cells in Graves' hyperthyroidism and ophthalmopathy. Looking at the study overall: Once the initial diagnosis was made, peripheral blood was obtained before any treatment.

The study left out patients who had uncontrolled infection, other autoimmune disease, pregnancy or lactation. Using RNA transcripts as the source, TCR beta CDR3 regions were amplified. The primer set for the first-round RT-PCR of the TCR CDR3 was HTBI. TCRdb re-analysed the multiplex PCR reads in MiXCR, keeping a single row per CDR3 protein. Of fewer than 400,000 distinct CDR3 sequences in the sample, more than 15% were seen once. The CDR3 length is 16 residues. After removal of 4 bases from V and 3 bases from J, the junction contained 5 bases not matched to a gene. Per the germline V gene, CDR1 is SGHDN and CDR2 is FVKESK.

Sample: blood. The J gene is TRBJ2-1, the V gene TRBV14; TRBD1 aligns across 11 bases. The clonotype originates from a woman aged 18-29 years with Graves' hyperthyroidism that later progressed to Graves' ophthalmopathy. The CDR3: CASSLSGTGGYNEQFF. The CDR3 DNA reads as TGTGCCAGCAGCCTCAGTGGGACAGGGGGCTACAATGAGCAGTTCTTC.